This T cell receptor (beta chain) was profiled in a study of blood T cells in healthy people across ages. In the study overall: Template switching caught about one barcoded beta molecule for each two T cells.

It was with a sample-barcoded 5' primer and a J-beta primer mix that a second PCR of about 6 to 12 cycles was run. A single record per CDR3 protein comes from TCRdb applying MiXCR to the 5' RACE reads. The repertoire holds more than 650,000 distinct CDR3 sequences, about 53% seen once, with approximately 41% in the top ten. CDR1 is MNHEY, CDR2 SMNVEV, per germline (reference sequence). The CDR3 sequence is 16 residues long. V was clipped by 2 bases and J by 0 bases, with 13 bases between them. Sequenced: blood. The chain combines TRBV27 with TRBJ2-5; D might be TRBD1 (5 bases). This sequence was found in an elderly man in good health. CDR3 residues: CASSLRPAGYQETQYF. The CDR3 bases are TGTGCCAGCAGTTTACGGCCGGCAGGGTACCAAGAGACCCAGTACTTC.